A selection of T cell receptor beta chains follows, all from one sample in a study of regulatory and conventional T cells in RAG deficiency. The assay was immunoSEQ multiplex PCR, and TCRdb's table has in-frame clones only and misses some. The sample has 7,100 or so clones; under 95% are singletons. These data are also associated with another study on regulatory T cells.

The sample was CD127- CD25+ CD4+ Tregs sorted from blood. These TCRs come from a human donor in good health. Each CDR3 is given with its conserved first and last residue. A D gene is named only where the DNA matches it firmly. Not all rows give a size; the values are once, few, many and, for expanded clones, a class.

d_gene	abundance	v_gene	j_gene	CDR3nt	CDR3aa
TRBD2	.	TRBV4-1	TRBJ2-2	TGCGCCAGCAGCCCGCTCGGGGGGACCGGGGAGCTGTTTTTT	CASSPLGGTGELFF
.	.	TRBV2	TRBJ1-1	TGTGCCAGCAGGTGGGACGGGGGTTTAGGAGCTTTCTTT	CASRWDGGLGAFF
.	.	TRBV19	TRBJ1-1	TGTGCCATCTCGGGTGCGACTAGGGCTTTCTTT	CAISGATRAFF
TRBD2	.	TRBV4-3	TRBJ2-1	TGCGCCAGCAGCCAAGAATGGACTAGCGGGGGTAATGAGCAGTTCTTC	CASSQEWTSGGNEQFF
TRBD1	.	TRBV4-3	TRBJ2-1	TGCGCCAGCAGCCAAGATCCTAGGACAGGGGTAAATGAGCAGTTCTTC	CASSQDPRTGVNEQFF
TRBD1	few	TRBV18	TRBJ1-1	TGTGCCAGCTCACCGAACAGGGGCGACCCTTTGAACACTGAAGCTTTCTTT	CASSPNRGDPLNTEAFF
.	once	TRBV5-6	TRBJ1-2	TGTGCCAGCAGCTTGGTAGGCAGCGCGAACTATGGCTACACCTTC	CASSLVGSANYGYTF
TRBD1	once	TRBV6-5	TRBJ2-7	TGTGCCAGCAGAAAGGGGACAGCCGTTGACTACGAGCAGTACTTC	CASRKGTAVDYEQYF
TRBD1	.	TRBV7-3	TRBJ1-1	TGTGCCAGCAGCAAATCCGGGACAGGGCGAACAAACACTGAAGCTTTCTTT	CASSKSGTGRTNTEAFF
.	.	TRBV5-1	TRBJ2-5	TGCGCCAGCAGCTTGGGAGGTGGGTCGCGGACCCAGTACTTC	CASSLGGGSRTQYF
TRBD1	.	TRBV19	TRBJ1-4	TGTGCCAGTAGTACCCCTGGAGGGGGCCCTTCTTCGGGACTGTTTTTT	CASSTPGGGPSSGLFF
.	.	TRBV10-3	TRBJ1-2	TGTGCCATCAGCGTATTGGGGGGAAACTATGGCTACACCTTC	CAISVLGGNYGYTF
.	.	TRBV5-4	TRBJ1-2	TGTGCCAGCAGCTCCGGGGGGGCTATTATAAGGGGTGGCTACACCTTC	CASSSGGAIIRGGYTF
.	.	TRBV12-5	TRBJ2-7	TGTGCTAGTGGTTCAGCCCTGACGACACATAGGTTGGCCTACGAGCAGTACTTC	CASGSALTTHRLAYEQYF
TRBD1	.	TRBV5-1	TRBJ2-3	TGCGCCAGCAGCCCCTGGGACAGTTCAAGCACAGATACGCAGTATTTT	CASSPWDSSSTDTQYF
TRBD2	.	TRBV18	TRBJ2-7	TGTGCCAGCTCACCACCTCCAGCGGGGGGGCCATACGAGCAGTACTTC	CASSPPPAGGPYEQYF
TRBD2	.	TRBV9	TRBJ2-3	TGTGCCAGCAGCGCGGGACTAAGCACAGATACGCAGTATTTT	CASSAGLSTDTQYF
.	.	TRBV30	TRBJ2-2	TGTGCCTGGAGTAGAGGGTGGGGAAGGACCGGGGAGCTGTTTTTT	CAWSRGWGRTGELFF
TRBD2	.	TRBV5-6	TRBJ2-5	TGTGCCAGCAGCTGGAAATTAGCGGGGTCGTATGAGACCCAGTACTTC	CASSWKLAGSYETQYF
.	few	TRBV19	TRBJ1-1	TGTGCCAGTAGTAAGTCGAACTTACGGACTGAAGCTTTCTTT	CASSKSNLRTEAFF
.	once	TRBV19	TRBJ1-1	TGTGCCAGTAGACCGAAATGGGAGGGAACGGGTACTGAAGCTTTCTTT	CASRPKWEGTGTEAFF
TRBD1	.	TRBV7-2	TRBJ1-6	TGTGCCAGCAGCTTAGAAGGGACAGTAAATTCACCCCTCCACTTT	CASSLEGTVNSPLHF
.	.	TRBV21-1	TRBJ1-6	TGTGCCGGAAATGACGGCAGGGGGATCCCCCTCCACTTT	CAGNDGRGIPLHF
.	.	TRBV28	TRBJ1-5	TGTGCCAGCAGTTTAAATACAGGGCTCAATCAGCCCCAGCATTTT	CASSLNTGLNQPQHF
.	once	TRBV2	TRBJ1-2	TGTGCCAGCGCCCTGGGGTACAGGCCAACAAAGGGCTATGGCTACACCTTC	CASALGYRPTKGYGYTF
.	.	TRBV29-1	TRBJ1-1	TGCAGCGTTGTCCAGTGGAACACTGAAGCTTTCTTT	CSVVQWNTEAFF
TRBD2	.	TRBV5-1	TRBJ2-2	TGCGCCAGCAGCTTGGCCTCTAGCGGGGGGACCGGGGAGCTGTTTTTT	CASSLASSGGTGELFF
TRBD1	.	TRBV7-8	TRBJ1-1	TGTGCCAGCAGCCCCTGGACAGGGGCCGAGAACACTGAAGCTTTCTTT	CASSPWTGAENTEAFF
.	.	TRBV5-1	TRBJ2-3	TGCGCCAGCAGCCTTCAGACTAGTTTAAACACAGATACGCAGTATTTT	CASSLQTSLNTDTQYF
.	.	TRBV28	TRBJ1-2	TGTGCCAGCAGTCCCCGACTCTGGGGCCGCTACACCTTC	CASSPRLWGRYTF
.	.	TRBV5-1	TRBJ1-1	TGCGCCAGCAGCTCTTCAACAGGGATCACTGAAGCTTTCTTT	CASSSSTGITEAFF
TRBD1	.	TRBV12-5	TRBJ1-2	TGTGCTAGTGGTTCGTTACGGGGACAGCTCACCTTC	CASGSLRGQLTF
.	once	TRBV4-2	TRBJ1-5	TGTGCCAGCAGCCAAGGGCGGGGGATTAGCAATCAGCCCCAGCATTTT	CASSQGRGISNQPQHF
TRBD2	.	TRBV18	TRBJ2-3	TGTGCCAGCTCACCCGGACTAGCTAGCACAGATACGCAGTATTTT	CASSPGLASTDTQYF
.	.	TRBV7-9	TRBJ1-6	TGTGCCAGCAGTCCGGAGCCCTATTCCCCCCTCCACTTT	CASSPEPYSPLHF
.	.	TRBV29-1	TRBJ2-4	TGCAGCGTTGGAGGAGCCCTCAGGGGTGGAAACATTCAGTACTTC	CSVGGALRGGNIQYF
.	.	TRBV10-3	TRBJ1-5	TGTGCCATCAGTGATCAGGGCCGCGGTCAGCCCCAGCATTTT	CAISDQGRGQPQHF
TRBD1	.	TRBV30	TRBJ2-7	TGTGCCTGGAGCCAGGACAGGGTCCCCTACGAGCAGTACTTC	CAWSQDRVPYEQYF
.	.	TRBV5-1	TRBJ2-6	TGCGCCAGCAGCTCAAAAACTACTTCTGGGGCCAACGTCCTGACTTTC	CASSSKTTSGANVLTF
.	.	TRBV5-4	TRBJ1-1	TGTGCCAGCACCGGACAGACGAACACTGAAGCTTTCTTT	CASTGQTNTEAFF
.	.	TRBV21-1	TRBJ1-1	TGTGCCAGCAGCAAAGAAGACAGGGGGAGGGACACTGAAGCTTTCTTT	CASSKEDRGRDTEAFF
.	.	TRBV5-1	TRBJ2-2	TGCGCCAGCAGCTTTTTTGGAGGAGGAAACACCGGGGAGCTGTTTTTT	CASSFFGGGNTGELFF